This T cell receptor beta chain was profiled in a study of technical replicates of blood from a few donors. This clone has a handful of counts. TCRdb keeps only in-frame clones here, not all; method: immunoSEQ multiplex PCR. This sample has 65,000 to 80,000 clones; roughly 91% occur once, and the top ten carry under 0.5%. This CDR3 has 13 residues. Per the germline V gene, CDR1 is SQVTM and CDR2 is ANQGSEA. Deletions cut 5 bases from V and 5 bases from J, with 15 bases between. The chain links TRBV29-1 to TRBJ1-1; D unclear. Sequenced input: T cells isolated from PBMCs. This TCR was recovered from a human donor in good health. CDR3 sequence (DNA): TGCAGCGTTCTCCTGGGTGAGAGGACTGAAGCTTTCTTT. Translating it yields CSVLLGERTEAFF.